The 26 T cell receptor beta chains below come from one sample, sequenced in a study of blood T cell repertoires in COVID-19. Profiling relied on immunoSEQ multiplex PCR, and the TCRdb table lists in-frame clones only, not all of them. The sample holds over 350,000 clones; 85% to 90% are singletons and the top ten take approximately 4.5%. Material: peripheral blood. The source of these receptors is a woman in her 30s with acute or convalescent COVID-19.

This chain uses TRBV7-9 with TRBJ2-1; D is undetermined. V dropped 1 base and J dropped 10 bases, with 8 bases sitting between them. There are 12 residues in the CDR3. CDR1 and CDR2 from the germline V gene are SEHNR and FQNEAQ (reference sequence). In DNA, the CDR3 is TGTGCCAGCAGCTTAGTTGCCAGAGAGCAGTTCTTC. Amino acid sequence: CASSLVAREQFF. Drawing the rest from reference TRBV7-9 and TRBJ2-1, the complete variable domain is DTGVSQNPRHKITKRGQNVTFRCDPISEHNRLYWYRQTLGQGPEFLTYFQNEAQLEKSRLLSDRFSAERPKGSFSTLEIQRTEQGDSAMYLCASSLVAREQFFGPGTRLTVL.

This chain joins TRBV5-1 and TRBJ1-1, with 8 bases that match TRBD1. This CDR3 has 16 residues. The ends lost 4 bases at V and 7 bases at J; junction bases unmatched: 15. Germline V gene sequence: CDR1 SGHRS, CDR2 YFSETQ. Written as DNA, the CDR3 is TGCGCCAGCAGCGCGCCGGACAGGGAAGTTTCAGGTGAAGCTTTCTTT. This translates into CASSAPDREVSGEAFF.

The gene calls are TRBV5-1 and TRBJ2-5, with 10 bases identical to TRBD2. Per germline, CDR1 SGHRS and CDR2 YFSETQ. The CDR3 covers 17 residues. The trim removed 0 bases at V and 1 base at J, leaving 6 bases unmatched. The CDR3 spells CASSLAISGGGQETQYF. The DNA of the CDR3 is TGCGCCAGCAGCTTGGCCATAAGCGGGGGGGGCCAAGAGACCCAGTACTTC. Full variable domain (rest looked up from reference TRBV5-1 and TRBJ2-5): KAGVTQTPRYLIKTRGQQVTLSCSPISGHRSVSWYQQTPGQGLQFLFEYFSETQRNKGNFPGRFSGRQFSNSRSEMNVSTLELGDSALYLCASSLAISGGGQETQYFGPGTRLLVL.

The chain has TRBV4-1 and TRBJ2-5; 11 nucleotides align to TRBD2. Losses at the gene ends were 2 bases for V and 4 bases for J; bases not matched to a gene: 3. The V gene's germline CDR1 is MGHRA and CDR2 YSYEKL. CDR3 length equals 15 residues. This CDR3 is CASSQLAGGRETQYF. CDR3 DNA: TGCGCCAGCAGCCAACTAGCGGGGGGACGAGAGACCCAGTACTTC.

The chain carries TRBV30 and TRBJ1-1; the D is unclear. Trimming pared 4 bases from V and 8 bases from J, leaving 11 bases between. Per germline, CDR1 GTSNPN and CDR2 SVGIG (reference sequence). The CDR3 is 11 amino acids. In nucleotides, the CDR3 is TGTGCCTGGACTAGTGGACTAGAAGCTTTCTTT. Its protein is CAWTSGLEAFF.

CDR3 coding DNA: TGTGCCAGTAGTTTCTCCGCTCGGGGCAATGAGCAGTTCTTC. Residues: CASSFSARGNEQFF. This chain uses TRBV19 with TRBJ2-1; D possibly corresponds to TRBD2 (5 bases). Deletions cut 5 bases from V and 6 bases from J, with 14 bases between. The germline V gene has CDR1 LNHDA and CDR2 SQIVND (reference sequence). The CDR3 covers 14 residues.

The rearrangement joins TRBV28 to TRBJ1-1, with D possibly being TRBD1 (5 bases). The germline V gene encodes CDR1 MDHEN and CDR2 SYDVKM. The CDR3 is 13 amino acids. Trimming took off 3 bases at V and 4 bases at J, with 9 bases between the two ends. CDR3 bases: TGTGCCAGCAGTTTGCAGGGCGGCACTGAAGCTTTCTTT. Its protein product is CASSLQGGTEAFF.

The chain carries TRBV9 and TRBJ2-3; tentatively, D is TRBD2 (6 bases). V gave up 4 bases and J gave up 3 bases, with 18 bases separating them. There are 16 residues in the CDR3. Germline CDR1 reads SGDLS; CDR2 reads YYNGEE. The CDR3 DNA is TGTGCCAGCAGCAGGGCGGGATCCGCCTCGACAGATACGCAGTATTTT. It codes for CASSRAGSASTDTQYF.

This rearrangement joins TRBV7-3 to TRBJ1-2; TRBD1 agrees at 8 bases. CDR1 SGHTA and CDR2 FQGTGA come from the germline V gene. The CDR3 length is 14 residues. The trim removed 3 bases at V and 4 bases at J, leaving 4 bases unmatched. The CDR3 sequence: CASSFDRGGYGYTF. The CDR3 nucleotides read TGTGCCAGCAGCTTCGACAGGGGTGGCTATGGCTACACCTTC. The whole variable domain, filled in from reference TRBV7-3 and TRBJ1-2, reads GAGVSQTPSNKVTEKGKYVELRCDPISGHTALYWYRQSLGQGPEFLIYFQGTGAADDSGLPNDRFFAVRPEGSVSTLKIQRTERGDSAVYLCASSFDRGGYGYTFGSGTRLTVV.

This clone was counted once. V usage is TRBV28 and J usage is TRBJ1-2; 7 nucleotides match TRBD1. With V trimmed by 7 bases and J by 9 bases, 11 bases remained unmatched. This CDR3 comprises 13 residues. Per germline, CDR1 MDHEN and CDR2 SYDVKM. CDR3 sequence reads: CASTLGSGGSYTF. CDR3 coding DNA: TGTGCCAGCACCCTCGGGTCAGGGGGGAGCTACACCTTC.

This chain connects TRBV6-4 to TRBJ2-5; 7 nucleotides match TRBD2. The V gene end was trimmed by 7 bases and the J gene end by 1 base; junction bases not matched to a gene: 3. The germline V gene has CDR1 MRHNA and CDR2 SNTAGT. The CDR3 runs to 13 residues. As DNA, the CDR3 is TGTGCCAGCATGGGGACTATCCAAGAGACCCAGTACTTC. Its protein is CASMGTIQETQYF.

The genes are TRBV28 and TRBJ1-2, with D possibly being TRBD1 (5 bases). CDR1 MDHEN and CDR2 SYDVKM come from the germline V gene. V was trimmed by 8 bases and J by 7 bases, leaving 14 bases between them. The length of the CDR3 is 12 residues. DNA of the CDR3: TGTGCCAGCTTATCAGGGAACGGTGGCTACACCTTC. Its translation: CASLSGNGGYTF.

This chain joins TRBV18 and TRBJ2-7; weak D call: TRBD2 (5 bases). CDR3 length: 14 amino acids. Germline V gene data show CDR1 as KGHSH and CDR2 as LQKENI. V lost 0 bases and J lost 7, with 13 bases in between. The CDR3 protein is CASSPPSRTDEQYF. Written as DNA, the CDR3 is TGTGCCAGCTCACCACCCTCTCGGACTGATGAGCAGTACTTC.

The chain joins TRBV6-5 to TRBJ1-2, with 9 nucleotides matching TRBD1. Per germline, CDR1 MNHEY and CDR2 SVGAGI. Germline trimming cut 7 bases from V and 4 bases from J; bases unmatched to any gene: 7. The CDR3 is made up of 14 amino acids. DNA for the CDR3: TGTGCCAGCACAGGACAGGGGAAGGGCTATGGCTACACCTTC. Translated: CASTGQGKGYGYTF.

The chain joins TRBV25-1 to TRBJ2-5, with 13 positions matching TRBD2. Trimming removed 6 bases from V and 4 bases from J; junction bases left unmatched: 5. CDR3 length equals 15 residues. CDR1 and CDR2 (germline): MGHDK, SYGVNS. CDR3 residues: CASSHGLAGVETQYF. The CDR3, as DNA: TGTGCCAGCAGCCATGGACTAGCGGGGGTAGAGACCCAGTACTTC.

CDR3 sequence: CASSQGTGGRELFF. The CDR3 bases are TGTGCCAGCAGCCAAGGGACAGGGGGCCGGGAGCTGTTTTTT. The chain recombines TRBV3-1 (or the pseudogene TRBV3-2) with TRBJ2-2; 11 bases line up with TRBD1. V gave up 1 base and J gave up 9 bases; unmatched junction bases: 1. Looked up from germline, CDR1 is LGHDT and CDR2 is YNNKEL (reference sequence). The CDR3 runs to 14 residues.

The chain's CDR3 is CASSPDLNTGELFF. Written as DNA, the CDR3 is TGTGCCAGCAGCCCTGACTTGAACACCGGGGAGCTGTTTTTT. This rearrangement joins TRBV5-4 to TRBJ2-2, with D unclear. The V end lost 4 bases, the J end lost 1 base, and 8 bases lay between the germline ends. CDR3 length: 14 amino acids. The germline CDR1 and CDR2 sequences are SGHNT and YYREEE (reference sequence).

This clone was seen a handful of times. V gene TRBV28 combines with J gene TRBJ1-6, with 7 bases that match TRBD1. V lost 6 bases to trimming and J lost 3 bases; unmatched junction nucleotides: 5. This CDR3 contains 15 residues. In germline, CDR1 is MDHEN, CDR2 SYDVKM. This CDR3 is CASRPTGVYNSPLHF. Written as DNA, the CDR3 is TGTGCCAGCAGACCCACAGGGGTCTATAATTCACCCCTCCACTTT.

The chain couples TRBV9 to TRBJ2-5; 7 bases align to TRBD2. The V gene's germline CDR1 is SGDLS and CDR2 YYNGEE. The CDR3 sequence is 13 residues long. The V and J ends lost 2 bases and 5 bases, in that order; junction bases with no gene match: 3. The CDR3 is CASSVQGGETQYF. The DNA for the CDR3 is TGTGCCAGCAGCGTGCAGGGAGGGGAGACCCAGTACTTC.

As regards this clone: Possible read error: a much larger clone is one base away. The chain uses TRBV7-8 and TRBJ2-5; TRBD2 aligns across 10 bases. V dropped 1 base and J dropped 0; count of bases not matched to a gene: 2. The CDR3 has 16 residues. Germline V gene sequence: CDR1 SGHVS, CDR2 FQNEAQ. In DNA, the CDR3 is TGTGCCAGCAGCTTAGTTAGCGGGGGGTACCAAGAGACCCAGTACTTC. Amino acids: CASSLVSGGYQETQYF.

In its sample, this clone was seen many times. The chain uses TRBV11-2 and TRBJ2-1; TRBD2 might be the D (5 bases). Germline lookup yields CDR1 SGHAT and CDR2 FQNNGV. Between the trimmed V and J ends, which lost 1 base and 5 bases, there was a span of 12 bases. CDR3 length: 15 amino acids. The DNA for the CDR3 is TGTGCCAGCAGCTTAGCAACGGGGTTTAACAATGAGCAGTTCTTC. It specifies CASSLATGFNNEQFF.

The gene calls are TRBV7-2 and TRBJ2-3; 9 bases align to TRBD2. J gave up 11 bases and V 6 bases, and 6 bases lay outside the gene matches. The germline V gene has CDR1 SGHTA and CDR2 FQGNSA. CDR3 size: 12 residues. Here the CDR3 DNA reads TGTGCCAGCAGTTATGGACTAGCGCAGCAGTATTTT. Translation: CASSYGLAQQYF.

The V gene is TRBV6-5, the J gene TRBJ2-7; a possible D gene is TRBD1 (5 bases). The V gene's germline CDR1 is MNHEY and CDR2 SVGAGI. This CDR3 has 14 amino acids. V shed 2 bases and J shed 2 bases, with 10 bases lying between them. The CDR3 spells CASSYDRLAYEQYF. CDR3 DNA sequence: TGTGCCAGCAGTTACGACAGATTAGCCTACGAGCAGTACTTC.

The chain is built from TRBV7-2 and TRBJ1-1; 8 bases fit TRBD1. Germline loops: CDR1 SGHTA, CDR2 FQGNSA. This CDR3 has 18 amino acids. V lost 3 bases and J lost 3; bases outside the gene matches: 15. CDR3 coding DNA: TGTGCCAGCAGCTTTAGGCGGACAGGGACCGATTCGTACACTGAAGCTTTCTTT. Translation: CASSFRRTGTDSYTEAFF.

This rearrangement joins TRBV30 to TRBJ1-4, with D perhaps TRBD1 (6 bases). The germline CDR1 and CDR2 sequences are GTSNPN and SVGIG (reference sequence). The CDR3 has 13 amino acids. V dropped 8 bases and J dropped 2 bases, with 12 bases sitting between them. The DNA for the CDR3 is TGTGCCGCCCAACAGGGCACTAATGAAAAACTGTTTTTT. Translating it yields CAAQQGTNEKLFF.

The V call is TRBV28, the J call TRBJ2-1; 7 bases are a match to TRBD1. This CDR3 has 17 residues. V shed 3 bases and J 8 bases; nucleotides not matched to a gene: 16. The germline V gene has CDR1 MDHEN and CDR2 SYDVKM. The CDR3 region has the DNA TGTGCCAGCAGTTTTTTGTCTTATCAGGGGGACGCGGATGAGCAGTTCTTC. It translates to CASSFLSYQGDADEQFF.